The text below deals with one TCR beta chain. The entry originates in a study of T cells in tuberculosis. Study details: T cells were selected with CD1B tetramers loaded with glucose monomycolate. A South African cohort included IGRA-negative adolescents, latently infected IGRA-positive adolescents and adults with active tuberculosis.

This CDR3 comprises 12 residues. Germline values: CDR1 SQVTM, CDR2 ANQGSEA. V lost 7 bases and J 2 bases, leaving 11 bases between the germline ends. Sequenced by immunoSEQ multiplex PCR; TCRdb stores in-frame clones only, minus some. The sample records 25,000 to 35,000 clones, 85% to 95% being singletons. The sequencing input was PBMCs. The receptor's source is a donor aged 10-29 years with latent tuberculosis or without tuberculosis infection. The chain recombines TRBV29-1 with TRBJ1-2, with a possible D match to TRBD1 (6 bases). The CDR3 DNA reads as TGCAGCGCACGGACAGCCAACTATGGCTACACCTTC. Residues: CSARTANYGYTF.